The present entry profiles one T cell receptor (beta chain) with its context. Its specificity is not known. The V gene's germline CDR1 is DFQATT and CDR2 SNEGSKA (reference sequence). This CDR3 has 12 amino acids. V shed 7 bases and J shed 3 bases, with 13 bases lying between them. Tregs were sorted as CD4+CD25+CD127-/low cells. Semi-nested PCR with Nested Universal Primer A followed constant-region reverse priming of full-length variable regions. TCRdb re-called the 5' RACE reads with MiXCR, one entry per CDR3 protein. This sample yields around 8,300 distinct CDR3 sequences, of which over 35% are seen a single time; 2.9% belongs to the top ten. The study's findings and limits: Tumor memory CD4+ T cell TCR gene usage was found to cluster with blood and lymph node memory CD4+ cells and with lymph node naive CD4+ cells.

This rearrangement joins TRBV20-1 to TRBJ2-7, with D maybe TRBD2 (6 bases). The sample consisted of Tregs sorted from a lymph node. The TCR comes from a female donor with breast cancer. CDR3 nucleotides: TGCAGTGGTCGGGGGACTTTCTACGAGCAGTACTTC. Amino acids: CSGRGTFYEQYF.